This record covers a single T cell receptor beta chain. The J segment lost 2 bases and the V segment lost 6 bases, leaving 2 bases of the junction unmatched. Germline V gene lookup returns CDR1 MDHEN and CDR2 SYDVKM. The CDR3 spans 13 residues. A single record per CDR3 protein comes from TCRdb applying MiXCR to the RT-PCR reads. This table has approximately 680,000 distinct CDR3 sequences, around 16% appearing once. The source of the sample is a study of response to subunit inactivated influenza vaccine. Sequenced material: PBMCs from blood, taken 12 days after vaccination. The V and J genes are TRBV28 and TRBJ2-7, with 9 positions matching TRBD2. This sequence originates from a man in his fifties who received an inactivated influenza vaccine. The CDR3 sequence is CASRAGGPYEQYF. For the CDR3, the DNA is TGTGCCAGCAGGGCGGGAGGGCCCTACGAGCAGTACTTC.